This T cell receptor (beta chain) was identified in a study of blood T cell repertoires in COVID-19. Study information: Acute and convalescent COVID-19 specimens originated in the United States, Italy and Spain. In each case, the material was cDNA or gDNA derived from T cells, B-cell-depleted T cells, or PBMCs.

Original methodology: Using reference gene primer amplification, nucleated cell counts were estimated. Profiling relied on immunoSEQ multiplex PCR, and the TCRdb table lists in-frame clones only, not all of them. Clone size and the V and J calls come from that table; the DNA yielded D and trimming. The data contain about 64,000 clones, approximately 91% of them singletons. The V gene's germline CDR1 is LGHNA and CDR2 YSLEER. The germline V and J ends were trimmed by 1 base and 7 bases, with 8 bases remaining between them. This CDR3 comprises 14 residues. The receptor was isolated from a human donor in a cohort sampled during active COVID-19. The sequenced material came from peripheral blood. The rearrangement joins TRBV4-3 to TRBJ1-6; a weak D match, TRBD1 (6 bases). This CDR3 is CASSQVGQNSPLHF. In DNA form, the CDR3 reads TGCGCCAGCAGCCAAGTTGGACAGAATTCACCCCTCCACTTT.